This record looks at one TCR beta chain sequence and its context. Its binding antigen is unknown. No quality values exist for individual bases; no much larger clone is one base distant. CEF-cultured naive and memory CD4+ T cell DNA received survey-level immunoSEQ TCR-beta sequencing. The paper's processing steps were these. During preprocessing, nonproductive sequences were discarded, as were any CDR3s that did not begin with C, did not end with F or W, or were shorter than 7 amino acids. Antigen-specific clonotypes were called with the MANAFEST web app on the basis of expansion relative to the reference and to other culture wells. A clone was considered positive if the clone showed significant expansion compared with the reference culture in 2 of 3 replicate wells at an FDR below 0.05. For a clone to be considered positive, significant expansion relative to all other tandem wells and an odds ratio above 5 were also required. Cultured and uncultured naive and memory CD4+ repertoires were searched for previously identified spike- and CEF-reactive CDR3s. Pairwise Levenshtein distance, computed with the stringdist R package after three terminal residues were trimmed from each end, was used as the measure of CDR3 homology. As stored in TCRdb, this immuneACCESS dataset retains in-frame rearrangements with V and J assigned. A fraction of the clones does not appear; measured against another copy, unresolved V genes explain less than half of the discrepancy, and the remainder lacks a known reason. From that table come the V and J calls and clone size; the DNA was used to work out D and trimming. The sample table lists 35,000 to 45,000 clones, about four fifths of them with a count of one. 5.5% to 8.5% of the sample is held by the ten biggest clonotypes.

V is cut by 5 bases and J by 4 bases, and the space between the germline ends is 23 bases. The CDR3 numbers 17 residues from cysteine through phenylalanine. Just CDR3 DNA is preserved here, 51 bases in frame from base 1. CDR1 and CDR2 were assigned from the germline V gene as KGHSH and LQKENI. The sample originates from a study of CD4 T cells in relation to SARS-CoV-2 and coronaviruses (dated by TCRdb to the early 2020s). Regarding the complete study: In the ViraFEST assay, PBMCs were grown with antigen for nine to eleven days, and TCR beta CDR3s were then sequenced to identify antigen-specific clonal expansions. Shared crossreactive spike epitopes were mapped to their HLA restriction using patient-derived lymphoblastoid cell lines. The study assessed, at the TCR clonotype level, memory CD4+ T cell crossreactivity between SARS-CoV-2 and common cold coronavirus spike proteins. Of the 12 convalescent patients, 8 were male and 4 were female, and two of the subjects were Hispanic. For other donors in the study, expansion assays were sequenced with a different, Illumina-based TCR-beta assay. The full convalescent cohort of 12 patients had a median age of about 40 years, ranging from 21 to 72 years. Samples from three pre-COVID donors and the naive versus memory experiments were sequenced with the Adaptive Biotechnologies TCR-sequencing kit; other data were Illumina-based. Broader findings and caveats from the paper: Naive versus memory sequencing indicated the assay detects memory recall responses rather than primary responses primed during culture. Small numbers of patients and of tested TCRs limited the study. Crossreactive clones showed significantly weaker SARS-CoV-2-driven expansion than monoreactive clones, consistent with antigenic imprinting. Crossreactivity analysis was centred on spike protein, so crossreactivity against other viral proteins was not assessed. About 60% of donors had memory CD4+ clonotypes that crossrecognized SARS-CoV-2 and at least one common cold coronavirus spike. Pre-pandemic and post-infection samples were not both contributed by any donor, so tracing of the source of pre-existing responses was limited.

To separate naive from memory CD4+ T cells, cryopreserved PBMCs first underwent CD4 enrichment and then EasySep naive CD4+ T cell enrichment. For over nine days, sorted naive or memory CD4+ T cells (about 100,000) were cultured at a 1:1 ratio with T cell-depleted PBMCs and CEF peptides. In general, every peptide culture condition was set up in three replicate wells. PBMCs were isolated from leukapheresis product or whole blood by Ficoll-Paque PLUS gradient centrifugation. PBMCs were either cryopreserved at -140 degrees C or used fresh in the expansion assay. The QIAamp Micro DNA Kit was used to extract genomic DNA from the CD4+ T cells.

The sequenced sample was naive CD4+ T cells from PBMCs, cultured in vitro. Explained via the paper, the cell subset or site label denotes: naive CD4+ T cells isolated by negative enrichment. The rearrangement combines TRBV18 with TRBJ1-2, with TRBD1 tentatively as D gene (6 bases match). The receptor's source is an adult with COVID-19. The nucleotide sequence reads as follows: TGTGCCAGCTCAATAACCTCATACCGGGACACCGCCTATGGCTACACCTTC. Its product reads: CASSITSYRDTAYGYTF.